The clone carrying this TCR beta chain occurred a few times. This specimen belongs to a study of T cell repertoires in aging, cancer and after chemotherapy. Germline V CDR1 and CDR2: GTSNPN, SVGIG (reference sequence). J lost 2 bases, V lost 3 bases, and 8 bases had no gene match. The CDR3 is 15 amino acids. A mixed TRB-A/B primer pool amplified rearranged TRB by multiplex touch-down PCR. TCRdb reprocessed the multiplex PCR reads via MiXCR and lists one record per CDR3 protein. The table shows roughly 8,600 distinct CDR3 sequences, with 25% to 40% occurring only once. Amplification of TCR beta used genomic DNA extracted from peripheral blood.

Source material: blood. The sequence derives from a human donor in good health. The chain links TRBV30 to TRBJ2-5, with 8 bases aligning to TRBD1. CDR3 in amino acids: CAWRPGQALQETQYF. DNA for the CDR3: TGTGCCTGGAGGCCGGGACAGGCTCTTCAAGAGACCCAGTACTTC.